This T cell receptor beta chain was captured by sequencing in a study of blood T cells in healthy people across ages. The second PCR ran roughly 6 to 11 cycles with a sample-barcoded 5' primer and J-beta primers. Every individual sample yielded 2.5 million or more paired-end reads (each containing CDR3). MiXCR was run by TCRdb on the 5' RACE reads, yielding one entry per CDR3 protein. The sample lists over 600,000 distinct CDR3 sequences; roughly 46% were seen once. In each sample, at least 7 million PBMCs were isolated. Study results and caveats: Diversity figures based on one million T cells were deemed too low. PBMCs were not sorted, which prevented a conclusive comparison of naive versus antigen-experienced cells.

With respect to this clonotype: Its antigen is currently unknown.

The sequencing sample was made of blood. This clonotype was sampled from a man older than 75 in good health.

In DNA, the CDR3 is TGTGCCAGCAGCTCAGGGTTACAACGCGAGCAGTACTTC. This translates into CASSSGLQREQYF. This chain uses TRBV7-9 with TRBJ2-4, with a possible D match to TRBD1 (5 bases). The tail of the sequence fits TRBJ2-7 better, so the J call may be wrong. Per germline, CDR1 SEHNR and CDR2 FQNEAQ (reference sequence). CDR3 length equals 13 residues.